A single sample gave rise to the 7 T cell receptor beta chains below, sequenced in a study of shared clonotypes between healthy human individuals. Profiled with immunoSEQ multiplex PCR; TCRdb holds only in-frame clones, not every one. The table lists 550,000 to 800,000 clones, about 90% of them singletons. The sample taken for sequencing was memory CD8+ T cells from PBMCs. Subset here: CD45RO+ cells pooled with CCR7-negative TemRA cells. The receptors come from a man in his late teens or twenties in good health. Some clones in this sample may be carry-over from other donors' samples.

The gene calls are TRBV4-3 and TRBJ2-1; tentative D call: TRBD1 (6 bases). Germline V gene data show CDR1 as LGHNA and CDR2 as YSLEER. V gave up 2 bases and J gave up 1 base, with 18 bases separating them. CDR3 length: 18 residues. Here the CDR3 DNA reads TGCGCCAGCAGCCAAAGCGCTTCCAGGGGCAGTTCCTACAATGAGCAGTTCTTC. Protein sequence: CASSQSASRGSSYNEQFF.

Note on this clone: Other DNA sequences from this sample encode an identical CDR3 as well. The rearrangement links TRBV4-2 to TRBJ2-2, with a weak D call TRBD2 (5 bases). Between the trimmed V and J ends, which lost 3 bases and 2 bases, there was a span of 10 bases. The CDR3 length is 15 residues. CDR1 LGHNA and CDR2 YNFKEQ come from the germline V gene. Here the CDR3 DNA reads TGTGCCAGCAGCCATGTAGCGACAAACACCGGGGAGCTGTTTTTT. This translates into CASSHVATNTGELFF.

The V and J genes are TRBV28 and TRBJ1-2; unclear D gene. The CDR3 is 14 residues long. Germline loops: CDR1 MDHEN, CDR2 SYDVKM. V lost 6 bases to trimming and J lost 4 bases, with 15 bases between them. This CDR3 is CASSPQNSIYGYTF. The CDR3 DNA reads TGTGCCAGCAGCCCACAGAATTCCATCTATGGCTACACCTTC.

The V call is TRBV19, the J call TRBJ2-5, with 8 bases lining up with TRBD2. Germline V gene lookup returns CDR1 LNHDA and CDR2 SQIVND (reference sequence). With 0 bases clipped from V and 2 bases from J, the junction kept 8 bases outside the gene matches. The CDR3 is made up of 17 amino acids. The CDR3 loop reads CASSIEAGLGPQETQYF. DNA of the CDR3: TGTGCCAGTAGTATAGAAGCGGGACTAGGGCCGCAAGAGACCCAGTACTTC.

The chain couples TRBV28 to TRBJ1-5; 9 positions match TRBD1. In germline, CDR1 is MDHEN, CDR2 SYDVKM. V was clipped by 4 bases and J by 0 bases; unmatched bases: 4. The CDR3 consists of 16 residues. CDR3 residues: CASSSPGQGSNQPQHF. The CDR3 nucleotides read TGTGCCAGCAGTTCCCCGGGACAGGGTAGCAATCAGCCCCAGCATTTT.

V usage is TRBV20-1 and J usage is TRBJ1-1, with D unclear. The CDR3 extends over 11 amino acids. With 3 bases removed from V and 6 bases from J, the gap between germline ends came to 8 bases. Germline CDR1 reads DFQATT; CDR2 reads SNEGSKA (reference sequence). CDR3 region: CSARIWAEAFF. For the CDR3, the DNA is TGCAGTGCTAGGATTTGGGCTGAAGCTTTCTTT.

The V gene is TRBV10-3, the J gene TRBJ2-3, with D tentatively TRBD2 (6 bases). The CDR3 has 14 amino acids. With 3 bases removed from V and 4 bases from J, the gap between germline ends came to 11 bases. Per germline, CDR1 ENHRY and CDR2 SYGVKD. This chain's CDR3 is CAISDGGDSDTQYF. DNA of the CDR3: TGTGCCATCAGTGACGGGGGAGACTCAGATACGCAGTATTTT.